This section outlines one TCR beta chain sequence together with its context. This table comes from immunoSEQ multiplex PCR, and its TCRdb copy is limited to in-frame clones, with some not included. The top ten hold about 0.4% of the sample, which has some 1,600,000 clones, 95% to 99% seen once. The sample originates from a study of shared clonotypes between healthy human individuals. Germline V gene sequence: CDR1 MNHEY, CDR2 SMNVEV (reference sequence). Trimming removed 2 bases from V and 0 bases from J, with 14 bases in between. CDR3 length: 17 amino acids. The gene calls are TRBV27 and TRBJ2-1; D gene ambiguous. Sequencing was performed on naive CD4+ T cells sorted from blood. This sample's subset: CD45RA+ positively selected. The TCR comes from a man aged 25-40 years in good health. The DNA for the CDR3 is TGTGCCAGCAGTTTAGAAACAATGGTGGGCTCCTACAATGAGCAGTTCTTC. Protein sequence: CASSLETMVGSYNEQFF.